In its sample, the clone carrying this T cell receptor (beta chain) was seen many times. What it binds is unknown. A universal primer site was added by template switching, and unique molecular identifiers were carried by the cDNA. Via MiXCR, TCRdb re-called the 5' RACE reads, giving one row per CDR3 protein. The table shows approximately 620,000 distinct CDR3 sequences, with under 9% occurring only once. This sample was taken from a study of identical twins. Study observations and caveats: Where out-of-frame alpha sequences were twin-shared, they showed excess low generation probability. Zero-insertion findings could be partly confounded by invariant cells (MAIT and iNKT cells).

The V segment lost 2 bases and the J segment 6 bases; nucleotides outside the gene matches: 2. Germline CDR1 is MNHEY and CDR2 is SVGAGI. This CDR3 region has 13 residues. These sequences were also reported in another study, on yellow fever vaccine responses in identical twins.

The source is a woman in her late teens or twenties in good health. Specimen: PBMCs. This chain joins TRBV6-5 and TRBJ1-1; 8 bases are shared with TRBD1. CDR3 in DNA: TGTGCCAGCAGTTACGCACAGGGGGCTGAAGCTTTCTTT. It yields the protein CASSYAQGAEAFF.